The 26 T cell receptor beta chains reported below all come from one sample, sequenced in a study of identical twins. TCRdb re-called the 5' RACE reads through MiXCR, storing one row per CDR3 protein. Among around 1.7 million distinct CDR3 sequences listed, more than 30% were seen once. Sequenced material: cord blood. The source is a newborn girl in good health.

This clonotype appeared a few times. The CDR3 loop reads CASSLEGPLLRSYNSPLHF. The CDR3 nucleotides are TGTGCCAGCAGCTTAGAGGGACCGCTACTTCGCTCCTATAATTCACCCCTCCACTTT. This chain connects TRBV7-2 to TRBJ1-6; TRBD1 might be the D (5 bases). V was cut by 1 base and J by 0 bases, with 16 bases left in between. The CDR3 totals 19 residues. Germline V gives CDR1 SGHTA, CDR2 FQGNSA. The variable domain in full, completed from reference TRBV7-2 and TRBJ1-6, reads GAGVSQSPSNKVTEKGKDVELRCDPISGHTALYWYRQSLGQGLEFLIYFQGNSAPDKSGLPSDRFSAERTGGSVSTLTIQRTQQEDSAVYLCASSLEGPLLRSYNSPLHFGNGTRLTVT.

This clonotype has just a few counts. The genes are TRBV29-1 and TRBJ1-2; TRBD1 matches at 10 bases. CDR3 length: 14 amino acids. Germline V CDR1 and CDR2: SQVTM, ANQGSEA. V was pared by 6 bases and J by 2 bases, with 6 bases of the junction left unmatched. The CDR3 reads CSVRDRGKNYGYTF. In DNA form, the CDR3 reads TGCAGCGTGAGGGACAGGGGAAAGAACTATGGCTACACCTTC.

This clonotype was seen once. An end of the junction does not agree with germline; a read error may underlie this. This rearrangement joins TRBV20-1 to TRBJ2-4, with TRBD2 matching over 13 bases. The CDR3 length is 15 residues. Germline CDR1 reads DFQATT; CDR2 reads SNEGSKA (reference sequence). The CDR3 sequence: CGATTSGRAKNIQYF. The CDR3 DNA follows: TGCGGTGCCACGACTAGCGGGAGGGCCAAAAACATTCAGTACTTC.

This clonotype was seen only a few times. Sequence at one end of the junction differs from germline and may be a read error. The V and J genes are TRBV12-3 or TRBV12-4 and TRBJ2-5, with 7 bases aligning to TRBD2. The CDR3 has 14 amino acids. This CDR3 is CASSLTAGKETRYF. The CDR3 DNA follows: TGTGCCAGCAGTTTAACAGCGGGGAAAGAGACCCGGTACTTC.

This clonotype was detected only a few times. The V and J genes are TRBV5-1 and TRBJ1-5; perhaps TRBD1 as D (5 bases). With 3 bases removed from V and 0 bases from J, the gap between germline ends came to 10 bases. CDR1 is SGHRS and CDR2 is YFSETQ in the germline V gene. The CDR3 is 15 amino acids. CDR3 protein: CASSWDGDSNQPQHF. The CDR3 DNA is TGCGCCAGCAGCTGGGACGGGGATAGCAATCAGCCCCAGCATTTT. Supplemented by reference TRBV5-1 and TRBJ1-5, the full variable domain reads KAGVTQTPRYLIKTRGQQVTLSCSPISGHRSVSWYQQTPGQGLQFLFEYFSETQRNKGNFPGRFSGRQFSNSRSEMNVSTLELGDSALYLCASSWDGDSNQPQHFGDGTRLSIL.

This clonotype was detected only a few times. The chain combines TRBV6-5 with TRBJ1-4, with 9 bases aligning to TRBD1. Germline trimming cut 9 bases from V and 5 bases from J; bases unmatched to any gene: 7. CDR3 length equals 14 residues. CDR1 and CDR2 (germline): MNHEY, SVGAGI. CDR3: CASQRDRVNEKLFF. The CDR3 DNA reads as TGTGCCAGTCAAAGGGACAGGGTGAATGAAAAACTGTTTTTT.

The chain joins TRBV7-2 to TRBJ2-1; 7 bases fit TRBD2. Germline loops: CDR1 SGHTA, CDR2 FQGNSA. The V and J ends lost 1 base and 6 bases, in that order; junction bases with no gene match: 3. The CDR3 has 14 amino acids. CDR3 coding DNA: TGTGCCAGCAGCTTAGTTCGGGAGGTCAATGAGCAGTTCTTC. This encodes CASSLVREVNEQFF.

The chain has TRBV12-3 or TRBV12-4 and TRBJ2-7, with 9 nucleotides matching TRBD2. The J call may be in error: the DNA end matches TRBJ2-4 better. The CDR3 spans 15 residues. CDR3: CASSLGAGGRPIQYF. Here the CDR3 DNA reads TGTGCCAGCAGTTTAGGAGCGGGGGGCCGCCCCATTCAGTACTTC.

The chain links TRBV3-1 to TRBJ2-2, with 14 bases matching TRBD2. Germline V gene sequence: CDR1 LGHDT, CDR2 YNNKEL (reference sequence). V was pared by 0 bases and J by 3 bases, with 3 bases of the junction left unmatched. There are 18 residues in the CDR3. The DNA of the CDR3 is TGTGCCAGCAGCCAAGATAGGGGACTAGCGGGGGACACCGGGGAGCTGTTTTTT. Amino acids: CASSQDRGLAGDTGELFF.

This clonotype has a handful of counts. The V call is TRBV5-4, the J call TRBJ2-4; no clear D. The DNA end is more similar to TRBJ2-7, so the J call may be wrong. Germline CDR1 reads SGHNT; CDR2 reads YYREEE (reference sequence). This CDR3 has 14 residues. The CDR3 here is CASSLDSYSYEQYF. In nucleotides, the CDR3 is TGTGCCAGCAGCTTGGACAGTTACTCTTACGAGCAGTACTTC.

This clonotype turned up a few times. V is TRBV20-1 and J is TRBJ2-5; 13 bases agree with TRBD2. Germline CDR1 is DFQATT and CDR2 is SNEGSKA (reference sequence). V shed 6 bases, J shed 7 bases, and the junction held 11 bases outside the gene matches. The length of the CDR3 is 15 residues. Here the CDR3 reads CSADGLAGDLGTQYF. DNA of the CDR3: TGCAGTGCCGACGGACTAGCGGGAGATCTTGGGACCCAGTACTTC.

The rearrangement uses TRBV2 and TRBJ2-5; D is possibly TRBD2 (6 bases). Judging by the DNA end, TRBJ2-7 fits better; the J call may be wrong. This CDR3 has 16 residues. Germline CDR1 SNHLY, CDR2 FYNNEI. In DNA, the CDR3 is TGTGCCAGCAGCAGACGGACTGGCGGGGAGAAGAACGAGCAGTACTTC. It specifies CASSRRTGGEKNEQYF.

The V gene is TRBV4-2, the J gene TRBJ2-3; 8 bases are a match to TRBD2. The CDR3 covers 15 residues. Trimming removed 8 bases from V and 5 bases from J; junction bases left unmatched: 12. Looked up from germline, CDR1 is LGHNA and CDR2 is YNFKEQ. The CDR3 DNA reads TGTGCCAGCCGCCCCGGGACTAGTCCCCAAGATACGCAGTATTTT. Its protein is CASRPGTSPQDTQYF.

This clonotype was seen only a few times. The rearrangement links TRBV2 to TRBJ2-7, with TRBD1 as a possible D gene (6 bases). This CDR3 region has 15 residues. Trimming left V 5 bases short and J 0 bases short, with 14 bases between. The V gene's germline CDR1 is SNHLY and CDR2 FYNNEI. The CDR3 is CASSSDRTPSYEQYF. CDR3 bases: TGTGCCAGCAGTTCCGACAGGACTCCCTCCTACGAGCAGTACTTC. The whole variable domain, remainder taken from reference TRBV2 and TRBJ2-7, is EPEVTQTPSHQVTQMGQEVILRCVPISNHLYFYWYRQILGQKVEFLVSFYNNEISEKSEIFDDQFSVERPDGSNFTLKIRSTKLEDSAMYFCASSSDRTPSYEQYFGPGTRLTVT.

This clonotype was seen only a few times. The chain joins TRBV7-2 to TRBJ1-6; D gene ambiguous. The CDR3 sequence is 13 residues long. The V and J ends lost 0 bases and 9 bases respectively, with 6 bases between them. Germline values: CDR1 SGHTA, CDR2 FQGNSA. The CDR3: CASSLAPGSPLHF. The CDR3 DNA is TGTGCCAGCAGCTTAGCGCCAGGTTCACCCCTCCACTTT. Together with reference TRBV7-2 and TRBJ1-6, the CDR3 gives the full variable domain: GAGVSQSPSNKVTEKGKDVELRCDPISGHTALYWYRQSLGQGLEFLIYFQGNSAPDKSGLPSDRFSAERTGGSVSTLTIQRTQQEDSAVYLCASSLAPGSPLHFGNGTRLTVT.

The V and J genes are TRBV21-1 and TRBJ1-5; the table's D gene call, TRBD1, was not cross checked with the DNA. TRBV21-1 is flagged as a pseudogene. The CDR3 loop spans 15 amino acids. CDR3 nucleotides: TGTGCCAGCAGCAAAGCGTCCCCCGCCCAAAAGCCCCAGCATTTT. It codes for CASSKASPAQKPQHF.

This clonotype was seen only a few times. The chain carries TRBV20-1 and TRBJ1-1; D is ambiguous. The V end lost 2 bases, the J end lost 0 bases, and 7 bases lay between the germline ends. The CDR3 runs 13 residues. Germline V gene data show CDR1 as DFQATT and CDR2 as SNEGSKA (reference sequence). CDR3 amino acids: CSARKQLNTEAFF. The DNA for the CDR3 is TGCAGTGCTAGAAAACAGCTGAACACTGAAGCTTTCTTT.

Only one count was recorded for this clonotype. This rearrangement joins TRBV20-1 to TRBJ1-4; D uncertain. CDR1 DFQATT and CDR2 SNEGSKA come from the germline V gene (reference sequence). The germline V and J ends were trimmed by 0 bases and 0 bases, with 11 bases remaining between them. The CDR3 sequence is 16 residues long. The DNA for the CDR3 is TGCAGTGCTAGAGAACATAGCAGCGCAACTAATGAAAAACTGTTTTTT. Protein: CSAREHSSATNEKLFF.

The genes are TRBV6-5 and TRBJ1-5; D ambiguous. V was pared by 10 bases and J by 0 bases, with 13 bases between. This CDR3 contains 14 residues. Germline lookup yields CDR1 MNHEY and CDR2 SVGAGI. This CDR3 is CATGRGNSNQPQHF. The CDR3, as DNA: TGTGCCACCGGGCGAGGGAATAGCAATCAGCCCCAGCATTTT.

In this sample, this clonotype turned up a few times. V gene TRBV6-1 combines with J gene TRBJ1-2; D is unresolved. V lost 7 bases to trimming and J lost 6 bases, with 21 bases between them. This CDR3 contains 15 residues. CDR1 and CDR2 from the germline V gene are MNHNS and SASEGT. The CDR3 sequence: CASTGRGAILDGYTF. In DNA form, the CDR3 reads TGTGCCAGCACCGGGCGGGGTGCCATATTAGATGGCTACACCTTC.

The chain uses TRBV2 and TRBJ2-3; TRBD2 agrees at 10 bases. Per germline, CDR1 SNHLY and CDR2 FYNNEI. This CDR3 is built from 17 residues. V trimming: 6 bases; J trimming: 1 base; junction bases outside the gene matches: 10. The CDR3 nucleotides read TGTGCCAGCAGGTTCTTCAGCGGGAGGGGTGGCACAGATACGCAGTATTTT. As protein: CASRFFSGRGGTDTQYF.

This clonotype was seen more than once but under ten times. The chain has TRBV6-1 and TRBJ2-3; 7 bases are a match to TRBD1. Trimming took 6 bases from V and 2 from J; bases not matched to a gene: 8. This CDR3 comprises 15 residues. In germline, CDR1 is MNHNS, CDR2 SASEGT. In nucleotides, the CDR3 is TGTGCCAGCAGGGACAGGAGCCTGCTCACAGATACGCAGTATTTT. It translates to CASRDRSLLTDTQYF.

This clonotype was recorded a few times. CDR3 protein: CASSLARGLRYETQYF. The CDR3 DNA reads TGTGCCAGCAGCTTAGCGAGGGGACTGAGATACGAGACCCAGTACTTC. The chain uses TRBV7-9 and TRBJ2-5; maybe TRBD2 (6 bases). The germline CDR1 and CDR2 sequences are SEHNR and FQNEAQ (reference sequence). Trimming shortened V by 0 bases and J by 5 bases, and 16 bases separated the two germline ends. CDR3 length: 16 amino acids. The variable domain in full, with the rest retrieved from reference TRBV7-9 and TRBJ2-5, is DTGVSQNPRHKITKRGQNVTFRCDPISEHNRLYWYRQTLGQGPEFLTYFQNEAQLEKSRLLSDRFSAERPKGSFSTLEIQRTEQGDSAMYLCASSLARGLRYETQYFGPGTRLLVL.

The chain has TRBV30 and TRBJ1-2; possible D gene TRBD1, 5 bases. Germline V gives CDR1 GTSNPN, CDR2 SVGIG (reference sequence). The V end was cut by 1 base, the J end by 7 bases, with 7 bases between. The CDR3 loop spans 11 amino acids. The CDR3 nucleotides are TGTGCCTGGAGTGCTAGGGGTGGCTACACCTTC. This gives the protein CAWSARGGYTF. Based on the CDR3 plus reference TRBV30 and TRBJ1-2, the full variable domain is SQTIHQWPATLVQPVGSPLSLECTVEGTSNPNLYWYRQAAGRGLQLLFYSVGIGQISSEVPQNLSASRPQDRQFILSSKKLLLSDSGFYLCAWSARGGYTFGSGTRLTVV.

This clonotype was seen a handful of times. V usage is TRBV5-8 and J usage is TRBJ1-1; D uncertain. Trimming removed 10 bases from V and 8 bases from J, with 9 bases in between. The CDR3 sequence is 9 residues long. Germline CDR1 SGHTS, CDR2 YDEGEE. DNA for the CDR3: TGTGCCTCAAAAGGGGAAGCTTTCTTT. Residues: CASKGEAFF.

The rearrangement joins TRBV7-2 to TRBJ2-1; 8 nucleotides align to TRBD2. CDR3 length equals 15 residues. Germline V gene data show CDR1 as SGHTA and CDR2 as FQGNSA. V shed 5 bases and J 3 bases; nucleotides not matched to a gene: 6. CDR3 residues: CASSPAGVDYNEQFF. For the CDR3, the DNA is TGTGCCAGCAGCCCAGCGGGAGTGGACTACAATGAGCAGTTCTTC.